These 3 T cell receptor beta chains were all obtained from the same sample, sequenced in a study of CD8+ T cells in alopecia areata. Following RNA extraction, reverse transcription yielded cDNA that acted as the sequencing template. The method was immunoSEQ multiplex PCR; TCRdb's version includes in-frame clones alone and lacks a portion of them. The table has over 150,000 clones, roughly 60% seen once. The specimen comprised CD4+ T cells sorted from blood, sampled at week 0. The source is a human donor with alopecia areata.

This clone has more than one count but fewer than ten. This rearrangement joins TRBV30 to TRBJ1-1; possibly TRBD1 for D (6 bases). Germline assignment: CDR1 GTSNPN and CDR2 SVGIG (reference sequence). This CDR3 contains 16 residues. V was trimmed by 2 bases and J by 0 bases, leaving 16 bases between them. CDR3 coding DNA: TGTGCCTGGAGTATAGGGGGATCCCTCATGAACACTGAAGCTTTCTTT. It specifies CAWSIGGSLMNTEAFF.

The chain links TRBV30 to TRBJ2-5, with a tentative D call TRBD2 (6 bases). CDR3 length equals 14 residues. V gave up 3 bases and J gave up 4 bases, with 15 bases separating them. Germline assignment: CDR1 GTSNPN and CDR2 SVGIG (reference sequence). Here the CDR3 DNA reads TGTGCCTGGAGCTCCGAGCGGGTCGCAGAGACCCAGTACTTC. Amino acids: CAWSSERVAETQYF.

This chain joins TRBV25-1 and TRBJ1-5; 9 nucleotides align to TRBD1. Germline CDR1 and CDR2: MGHDK and SYGVNS. The CDR3 runs 14 residues. Trimming took 8 bases from V and 7 from J; bases not matched to a gene: 9. CDR3 DNA: TGTGCCAGCGGGGAGACAGGGGGAAACCAGCCCCAGCATTTT. Translated, it gives CASGETGGNQPQHF.